The 5 T cell receptor beta chains reported below all come from one sample, sequenced in a study of T cells in localized non-small cell lung cancer. Generated by immunoSEQ multiplex PCR, the TCRdb table keeps only in-frame clones and is missing some. This table has roughly 84,000 clones, 88% appearing once. The source material was peripheral blood, sampled before any cancer treatment. The receptors shown here come from a woman aged 40 to 75 with stage I squamous cell lung carcinoma.

The CDR3 sequence: CASSFRTGNSPLHF. The CDR3 nucleotides read TGTGCCAGCAGCTTTCGGACAGGGAATTCACCCCTCCACTTT. V and J are TRBV11-1 and TRBJ1-6; TRBD1 matches at 8 bases. Unmatched junction bases numbered 2, after V lost 3 bases and J lost 7 bases. CDR3 length: 14 residues. CDR1 and CDR2 (germline): SGHAT, FQDESV (reference sequence).

V gene TRBV10-3 combines with J gene TRBJ1-2, with a possible D match to TRBD1 (6 bases). CDR1 and CDR2 from the germline V gene are ENHRY and SYGVKD. This CDR3 has 14 amino acids. V was clipped by 4 bases and J by 7 bases, with 16 bases between them. The CDR3 nucleotides are TGTGCCATCAGTGTGGAGGGGAGGGGGTTTGGCTACACCTTC. Its translation: CAISVEGRGFGYTF.

This clone appeared once. V and J are TRBV28 and TRBJ1-4, with D possibly matching TRBD1 (6 bases). Germline loops: CDR1 MDHEN, CDR2 SYDVKM. V was pared by 7 bases and J by 5 bases, with 14 bases between. This CDR3 has 14 residues. Here the CDR3 reads CASTRGGINEKLFF. The CDR3, as DNA: TGTGCCAGCACCCGGGGGGGCATCAATGAAAAACTGTTTTTT. Full variable domain (rest looked up from reference TRBV28 and TRBJ1-4): DVKVTQSSRYLVKRTGEKVFLECVQDMDHENMFWYRQDPGLGLRLIYFSYDVKMKEKGDIPEGYSVSREKKERFSLILESASTNQTSMYLCASTRGGINEKLFFGSGTQLSVL.

The rearrangement uses TRBV14 and TRBJ2-1; no clear D. CDR3 length: 15 amino acids. The germline gives CDR1 SGHDN, CDR2 FVKESK. Deletions cut 1 base from V and 2 bases from J, with 9 bases between. Here the CDR3 reads CASSQGKGPYNEQFF. The CDR3 nucleotides read TGTGCCAGCAGCCAAGGGAAGGGCCCCTACAATGAGCAGTTCTTC.

The chain links TRBV6-6 to TRBJ2-7; D gene ambiguous. CDR1 MNHNY and CDR2 SVGAGI come from the germline V gene (reference sequence). The V gene lost 2 bases and the J gene lost 4 bases, with 15 bases spanning the gap. The CDR3 contains 15 residues. Here the CDR3 DNA reads TGTGCCAGCAGTTACGATCCGCAAGCGTCATACGAGCAGTACTTC. Protein: CASSYDPQASYEQYF.